Shown below are 26 T cell receptor beta chains from a single sample sequenced in a study of OX40 agonist ivuxolimab in advanced cancers. Here immunoSEQ multiplex PCR was the method, and the copy in TCRdb shows in-frame clones only, minus some. The sample has around 40,000 clones, 80% to 85% seen once; the top ten hold 21%. The starting material was CD4+ or CD8+ T cells sorted from blood, obtained in a trial of the OX40 agonist ivuxolimab. All receptors derive from an adult with an advanced solid tumor such as melanoma, head and neck, liver or kidney cancer.

This clone was counted between two and nine times. The V gene is TRBV19, the J gene TRBJ1-5; a weak D match, TRBD1 (5 bases). The CDR3 consists of 11 residues. Germline V lookup: CDR1 LNHDA, CDR2 SQIVND (reference sequence). V was cut by 9 bases and J by 3 bases, with 6 bases left in between. CDR3 sequence: CASGANQPQHF. CDR3 sequence (DNA): TGTGCCAGCGGGGCCAATCAGCCCCAGCATTTT.

The chain joins TRBV7-6 to TRBJ1-5; D call uncertain. The length of the CDR3 is 13 residues. The germline V gene encodes CDR1 SGHVS and CDR2 FNYEAQ. The V gene lost 1 base and the J gene lost 6 bases, with 7 bases spanning the gap. The CDR3 DNA reads TGTGCCAGCAGCTTAGGGTTTGGTCAGCCCCAGCATTTT. Residues: CASSLGFGQPQHF.

This chain uses TRBV11-2 with TRBJ2-7; no clear D gene. Between the trimmed V and J ends, which lost 1 base and 5 bases, there was a span of 12 bases. Germline CDR1 and CDR2: SGHAT and FQNNGV. This CDR3 region has 14 residues. CDR3 DNA sequence: TGTGCCAGCAGCTTAGCCGTTTTTCCCCACGAGCAGTACTTC. Translation: CASSLAVFPHEQYF. Full variable domain (outside the CDR3, taken from reference TRBV11-2 and TRBJ2-7): EAGVAQSPRYKIIEKRQSVAFWCNPISGHATLYWYQQILGQGPKLLIQFQNNGVVDDSQLPKDRFSAERLKGVDSTLKIQPAKLEDSAVYLCASSLAVFPHEQYFGPGTRLTVT.

This clone was picked up a small number of times. This chain uses TRBV5-1 with TRBJ1-5; D is ambiguous. The CDR3 contains 14 residues. Germline CDR1 SGHRS, CDR2 YFSETQ. Between the trimmed V and J ends, which lost 1 base and 7 bases, there was a span of 12 bases. CDR3 nucleotide sequence: TGCGCCAGCAGCTTGATGCCAAGTAACCAGCCCCAGCATTTT. This codes for CASSLMPSNQPQHF.

The chain recombines TRBV2 with TRBJ1-5; no definite D call. The CDR3 length is 13 residues. CDR1 and CDR2 from the germline V gene are SNHLY and FYNNEI. Trimming removed 6 bases from V and 5 bases from J, with 11 bases in between. The CDR3, as DNA: TGTGCCAGCAGCCTAACGGAGGATCAGCCCCAGCATTTT. Translation gives CASSLTEDQPQHF.

This clone was seen just once. Different DNA sequences within this sample yield the same CDR3. The chain recombines TRBV2 with TRBJ1-3; possibly TRBD1 for D (5 bases). Per the germline V gene, CDR1 is SNHLY and CDR2 is FYNNEI. V lost 4 bases to trimming and J lost 2 bases, with 15 bases between them. The CDR3 sequence is 16 residues long. CDR3 loop: CASSGSPRRAGNTIYF. CDR3 in DNA: TGTGCCAGCAGTGGGTCCCCCCGCAGGGCTGGAAACACCATATATTTT.

V usage is TRBV19 and J usage is TRBJ2-2; the D gene is possibly TRBD2 (6 bases). The CDR3 covers 15 residues. Germline loops: CDR1 LNHDA, CDR2 SQIVND (reference sequence). The V gene lost 3 bases and the J gene lost 0 bases, with 8 bases spanning the gap. This CDR3 is CASSIGGSNTGELFF. The CDR3 coding sequence is TGTGCCAGTAGTATCGGGGGTTCGAACACCGGGGAGCTGTTTTTT.

The chain carries TRBV7-9 and TRBJ2-7; TRBD1 might be the D (5 bases). In germline, CDR1 is SEHNR, CDR2 FQNEAQ (reference sequence). V was trimmed by 5 bases and J by 4 bases, leaving 12 bases between them. The CDR3 contains 13 residues. The CDR3 nucleotides are TGTGCCAGCAGCGCCTCAGGGTCTTACGAGCAGTACTTC. This codes for CASSASGSYEQYF.

In its sample, this clone was seen once. This chain joins TRBV29-1 and TRBJ1-5; no clear D gene. This CDR3 region has 11 residues. V lost 1 base, J lost 11 bases, and 9 bases lay in between. Germline CDR1 reads SQVTM; CDR2 reads ANQGSEA. CDR3 sequence: CSVEVGLAQHF. As DNA, the CDR3 is TGCAGCGTTGAAGTGGGTTTGGCCCAGCATTTT.

The chain has TRBV28 and TRBJ2-7; TRBD1 aligns across 9 bases. This CDR3 is 14 amino acids long. Trimming removed 7 bases from V and 3 bases from J; junction bases left unmatched: 7. Germline loops: CDR1 MDHEN, CDR2 SYDVKM. CDR3 amino acids: CASTGDRVLYEQYF. The CDR3, as DNA: TGTGCCAGCACCGGGGACAGGGTGCTCTACGAGCAGTACTTC.

The chain carries TRBV5-1 and TRBJ2-7, with TRBD2 matching over 9 bases. The CDR3 totals 15 residues. The V segment lost 4 bases and the J segment 2 bases; nucleotides outside the gene matches: 7. Germline CDR1 is SGHRS and CDR2 is YFSETQ. The CDR3 DNA follows: TGCGCCAGCAGCGATAGCGGGAGCCTCCCCTACGAGCAGTACTTC. It specifies CASSDSGSLPYEQYF. Full variable domain (missing parts from reference TRBV5-1 and TRBJ2-7): KAGVTQTPRYLIKTRGQQVTLSCSPISGHRSVSWYQQTPGQGLQFLFEYFSETQRNKGNFPGRFSGRQFSNSRSEMNVSTLELGDSALYLCASSDSGSLPYEQYFGPGTRLTVT.

The chain joins TRBV2 to TRBJ2-7; D is undetermined. The CDR3 contains 14 residues. The V end lost 6 bases, the J end lost 0 bases, and 12 bases lay between the germline ends. The germline V gene encodes CDR1 SNHLY and CDR2 FYNNEI. The CDR3 DNA sequence: TGTGCCAGCAGGAACGGACGAGTCTCCTACGAGCAGTACTTC. It specifies CASRNGRVSYEQYF.

This clone was picked up a small number of times. This chain links TRBV30 with TRBJ1-4, with D uncertain. Between the trimmed V and J ends, which lost 1 base and 7 bases, there was a span of 7 bases. This CDR3 region has 12 residues. Looked up from germline, CDR1 is GTSNPN and CDR2 is SVGIG (reference sequence). As DNA, the CDR3 is TGTGCCTGGAGTGCCTCCTCTGAAAAACTGTTTTTT. Protein: CAWSASSEKLFF.

The chain has TRBV11-2 and TRBJ2-1; TRBD1 matches 9 bases. The CDR3 is 14 residues long. The germline V gene encodes CDR1 SGHAT and CDR2 FQNNGV. V lost 4 bases and J lost 8; bases outside the gene matches: 6. CDR3 residues: CASSWGDRAYEQFF. As DNA, the CDR3 is TGTGCCAGCAGCTGGGGGGACAGGGCCTATGAGCAGTTCTTC.

The table lists this clone with a few counts. The sample holds other DNA sequences that translate to the same CDR3. V and J are TRBV28 and TRBJ2-7; 7 nucleotides line up with TRBD2. Losses at the gene ends were 4 bases for V and 5 bases for J; bases not matched to a gene: 8. The CDR3 is made up of 14 amino acids. The germline CDR1 and CDR2 sequences are MDHEN and SYDVKM. Here the CDR3 DNA reads TGTGCCAGCAGTTACACTAGCGCAACCCACGAGCAGTACTTC. This gives the protein CASSYTSATHEQYF.

The chain carries TRBV4-2 and TRBJ1-1; no reliable D call. The CDR3 sequence is 13 residues long. Germline assignment: CDR1 LGHNA and CDR2 YNFKEQ. V was trimmed by 1 base and J by 3 bases, leaving 6 bases between them. In nucleotides, the CDR3 is TGTGCCAGCAGCCAAGGGAGGGACACTGAAGCTTTCTTT. Its translation: CASSQGRDTEAFF.

The V and J genes are TRBV6-6 and TRBJ1-4; D is ambiguous. Germline CDR1 MNHNY, CDR2 SVGAGI (reference sequence). The V gene lost 7 bases and the J gene lost 1 base, with 7 bases spanning the gap. The CDR3 is 13 amino acids. CDR3 nucleotides: TGTGCCAGCAACCACGGAACTAATGAAAAACTGTTTTTT. Translation gives CASNHGTNEKLFF.

The genes are TRBV2 and TRBJ2-7, with TRBD2 identical over 11 bases. CDR1 and CDR2 from the germline V gene are SNHLY and FYNNEI. J gave up 3 bases and V 6 bases, and 4 bases lay outside the gene matches. The CDR3 covers 14 residues. CDR3 residues: CASRASGRHYEQYF. Written as DNA, the CDR3 is TGTGCCAGCAGGGCTAGCGGGAGGCACTACGAGCAGTACTTC.

The chain couples TRBV19 to TRBJ2-7; D is possibly TRBD2 (7 bases). The CDR3 covers 15 residues. The V gene's germline CDR1 is LNHDA and CDR2 SQIVND (reference sequence). Trimming removed 5 bases from V and 3 bases from J, with 17 bases in between. This CDR3 is CASSPFAGAHYEQYF. For the CDR3, the DNA is TGTGCCAGTAGTCCCTTTGCGGGGGCACACTACGAGCAGTACTTC.

V is TRBV6-6 and J is TRBJ1-3; D remains ambiguous. Trimming shortened V by 4 bases and J by 7 bases, and 11 bases separated the two germline ends. Germline V lookup: CDR1 MNHNY, CDR2 SVGAGI (reference sequence). The CDR3 is 13 residues long. In nucleotides, the CDR3 is TGTGCCAGCAGTTCAGCCCAGCAGAACACCATATATTTT. Amino acid sequence: CASSSAQQNTIYF.

The chain has TRBV7-2 and TRBJ2-7, with no clear D. V was trimmed by 6 bases and J by 2 bases, leaving 14 bases between them. The germline CDR1 and CDR2 sequences are SGHTA and FQGNSA. This CDR3 comprises 14 residues. CDR3 sequence reads: CASSRSDGTYEQYF. CDR3 bases: TGTGCCAGCAGTAGGTCCGACGGAACCTACGAGCAGTACTTC.

This clone was picked up many times. The chain joins TRBV7-2 to TRBJ2-2; D is undetermined. This CDR3 is built from 14 residues. Germline V CDR1 and CDR2: SGHTA, FQGNSA. The ends were cut back, 2 bases at V and 2 bases at J, with 6 bases in the middle. The CDR3 DNA sequence: TGTGCCAGCAGCTTATCGAGAAACACCGGGGAGCTGTTTTTT. It translates to CASSLSRNTGELFF.

The table lists this clone with a few counts. V is TRBV6-6 and J is TRBJ2-7; no clear D gene. V was pared by 2 bases and J by 3 bases, with 11 bases between. CDR3 length: 14 amino acids. Germline lookup yields CDR1 MNHNY and CDR2 SVGAGI (reference sequence). The CDR3 sequence: CASSYRRILYEQYF. The CDR3 DNA reads TGTGCCAGCAGTTACCGCAGGATACTCTACGAGCAGTACTTC.

V and J are TRBV5-1 and TRBJ2-1, with D unclear. V lost 4 bases and J lost 1, with 12 bases in between. Germline V lookup: CDR1 SGHRS, CDR2 YFSETQ. The CDR3 sequence is 15 residues long. The CDR3 nucleotides read TGCGCCAGCAGCCCAGAGCAGTTATCCTACAATGAGCAGTTCTTC. Protein sequence: CASSPEQLSYNEQFF.

The J gene is TRBJ1-2, the V gene TRBV4-2; D gene uncertain. Deletions cut 4 bases from V and 4 bases from J, with 10 bases between. This CDR3 region has 13 residues. The V gene's germline CDR1 is LGHNA and CDR2 YNFKEQ. The CDR3 reads CASSRWILYGYTF. CDR3 sequence (DNA): TGTGCCAGCAGCCGGTGGATCCTCTATGGCTACACCTTC.

This clone was counted once. The V call is TRBV7-2, the J call TRBJ1-2; 8 bases align to TRBD1. This CDR3 contains 14 residues. Looked up from germline, CDR1 is SGHTA and CDR2 is FQGNSA. V lost 5 bases and J lost 2; bases outside the gene matches: 4. The CDR3 coding sequence is TGTGCCAGCAGCCCCGGACAGGGCAACTATGGCTACACCTTC. Its protein product is CASSPGQGNYGYTF.